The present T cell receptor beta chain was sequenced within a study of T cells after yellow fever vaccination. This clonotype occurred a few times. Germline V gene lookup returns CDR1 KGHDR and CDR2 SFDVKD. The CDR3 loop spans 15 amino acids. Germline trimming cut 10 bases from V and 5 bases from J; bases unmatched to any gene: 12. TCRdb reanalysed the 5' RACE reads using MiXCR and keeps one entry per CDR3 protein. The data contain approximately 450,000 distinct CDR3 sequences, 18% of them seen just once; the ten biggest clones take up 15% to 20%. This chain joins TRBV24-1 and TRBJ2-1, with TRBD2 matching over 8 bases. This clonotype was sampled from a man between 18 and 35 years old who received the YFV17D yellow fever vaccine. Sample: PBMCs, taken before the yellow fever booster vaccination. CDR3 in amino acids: CATSAVGGAHNEQFF. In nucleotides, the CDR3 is TGTGCCACTTCTGCTGTCGGGGGGGCGCACAATGAGCAGTTCTTC.